The 27 T cell receptor beta chains below come from one sample, sequenced in a study of T-cell memory formation after mild COVID-19. A single record per CDR3 protein comes from TCRdb applying MiXCR to the 5' RACE reads. The sample includes 70,000 to 100,000 distinct CDR3 sequences, more than 10% of them seen just once. The sample consisted of PBMCs or a T cell subset sorted from them (not recorded which). The receptor set was obtained from an adult woman who had mild COVID-19 (a few samples of this study predate the infection). Cell type and time point are not known.

This clonotype appeared a few times. The V gene is TRBV4-3, the J gene TRBJ2-6; D perhaps matches TRBD1 (6 bases). Trimming cost V 3 bases and J 0 bases, with 12 bases left between them. Germline V gives CDR1 LGHNA, CDR2 YSLEER. The CDR3 is made up of 17 amino acids. CDR3 amino acids: CASSQSTGNSGANVLTF. CDR3 nucleotides: TGCGCCAGCAGCCAGTCAACAGGGAACTCTGGGGCCAACGTCCTGACTTTC.

This clonotype came up a few times. This chain joins TRBV5-1 and TRBJ2-7, with D perhaps TRBD1 or TRBD2 (5 bases each). There are 13 residues in the CDR3. V was cut by 0 bases and J by 3 bases, with 7 bases left in between. Germline CDR1 reads SGHRS; CDR2 reads YFSETQ. CDR3 residues: CASSLGDGYEQYF. CDR3 sequence (DNA): TGCGCCAGCAGCTTGGGGGACGGCTACGAGCAGTACTTC.

The genes are TRBV9 and TRBJ2-3; 11 bases agree with TRBD1. J was trimmed by 4 bases and V by 0 bases; bases with no gene match: 7. There are 17 residues in the CDR3. Germline V gene data show CDR1 as SGDLS and CDR2 as YYNGEE. The CDR3 DNA is TGTGCCAGCAGCGTAGCCTGGACAGGGGGCGCACCAGATACGCAGTATTTT. The encoded protein is CASSVAWTGGAPDTQYF.

This clonotype was seen a few times. V is TRBV9 and J is TRBJ2-1; TRBD1 agrees at 10 bases. Germline V gives CDR1 SGDLS, CDR2 YYNGEE. The CDR3 consists of 15 residues. V shed 0 bases and J 7 bases; nucleotides not matched to a gene: 4. The CDR3 spells CASSVARTGGNEQFF. The CDR3 DNA sequence: TGTGCCAGCAGCGTAGCTCGGACAGGGGGAAATGAGCAGTTCTTC.

In its sample, this clonotype was seen a few times. The rearrangement links TRBV9 to TRBJ2-1, with 9 bases matching TRBD2. The germline V gene has CDR1 SGDLS and CDR2 YYNGEE. CDR3 length: 15 residues. Trimming cost V 4 bases and J 8 bases; bases outside gene matches: 10. CDR3: CASSSTTLAGDEQFF. For the CDR3, the DNA is TGTGCCAGCAGCTCGACCACCTTAGCGGGAGATGAGCAGTTCTTC.

This rearrangement joins TRBV7-2 to TRBJ2-7, with TRBD1 identical over 9 bases. Per germline, CDR1 SGHTA and CDR2 FQGNSA. CDR3 length: 16 amino acids. V lost 1 base, J lost 0 bases, and 4 bases stayed unmatched. The CDR3 sequence: CASSLGGTGISYEQYF. Here the CDR3 DNA reads TGTGCCAGCAGCTTAGGGGGGACAGGGATCTCCTACGAGCAGTACTTC.

This clonotype was recorded a few times. This chain joins TRBV20-1 and TRBJ1-1; D is uncertain. The CDR3 covers 13 residues. The germline V gene has CDR1 DFQATT and CDR2 SNEGSKA (reference sequence). Trimming pared 2 bases from V and 0 bases from J, leaving 7 bases between. This CDR3 is CSARNGLNTEAFF. Here the CDR3 DNA reads TGCAGTGCTAGAAATGGTTTGAACACTGAAGCTTTCTTT.

This sequence joins TRBV7-8 and TRBJ2-7, with 7 bases lining up with TRBD2. The CDR3 sequence is 17 residues long. V shed 3 bases, J shed 3 bases, and the junction held 14 bases outside the gene matches. Germline V lookup: CDR1 SGHVS, CDR2 FQNEAQ. The CDR3 protein is CASSFPREASIGYEQYF. CDR3 coding DNA: TGTGCCAGCAGCTTCCCCCGGGAGGCCTCAATCGGCTACGAGCAGTACTTC.

The J gene is TRBJ1-1, the V gene TRBV7-9, with D possibly matching TRBD1 (6 bases). The germline V gene encodes CDR1 SEHNR and CDR2 FQNEAQ (reference sequence). The CDR3 extends over 14 amino acids. V lost 1 base and J 5 bases, leaving 11 bases between the germline ends. CDR3 bases: TGTGCCAGCAGCTTAGGGGGGCTCAAGACTGAAGCTTTCTTT. This translates into CASSLGGLKTEAFF.

The chain is built from TRBV9 and TRBJ2-1, with 9 bases fitting TRBD2. There are 16 residues in the CDR3. Trimming removed 1 base from V and 0 bases from J; junction bases left unmatched: 2. Looked up from germline, CDR1 is SGDLS and CDR2 is YYNGEE. CDR3 in DNA: TGTGCCAGCAGCGTATCTAGCGGGGCCTCCTACAATGAGCAGTTCTTC. Its protein is CASSVSSGASYNEQFF.

This chain joins TRBV29-1 and TRBJ2-1; D remains unclear. Germline V gives CDR1 SQVTM, CDR2 ANQGSEA. V lost 4 bases and J 2 bases, leaving 9 bases between the germline ends. The CDR3 length is 13 residues. The chain's CDR3 is CSVVTTTYNEQFF. For the CDR3, the DNA is TGCAGCGTTGTAACTACCACCTACAATGAGCAGTTCTTC.

V and J are TRBV20-1 and TRBJ2-7; D uncertain. Trimming cost V 0 bases and J 2 bases, with 17 bases left between them. CDR1 DFQATT and CDR2 SNEGSKA come from the germline V gene (reference sequence). CDR3 length: 16 residues. CDR3 sequence (DNA): TGCAGTGCTAGAGATTTAGGAGAAGTCGACCCCTACGAGCAGTACTTC. It yields the protein CSARDLGEVDPYEQYF.

This clonotype was picked up a small number of times. This chain links TRBV15 with TRBJ2-5; 8 positions match TRBD1. This CDR3 is built from 15 residues. With V trimmed by 1 base and J by 5 bases, 6 bases remained unmatched. Looked up from germline, CDR1 is LNHNV and CDR2 is YYDKDF (reference sequence). The CDR3 DNA reads TGTGCCACCAGCAGAGTGAAACAGGGGGTGGAGACCCAGTACTTC. Its translation: CATSRVKQGVETQYF.

The chain couples TRBV9 to TRBJ2-1; D assignment may be TRBD1 or TRBD2 (5 bases each). The CDR3 runs to 15 residues. Germline CDR1 and CDR2: SGDLS and YYNGEE. The germline V and J ends were trimmed by 2 bases and 4 bases, with 13 bases remaining between them. Here the CDR3 reads CASSVSGTPYNEQFF. The CDR3 nucleotides read TGTGCCAGCAGCGTCTCCGGGACCCCGTACAATGAGCAGTTCTTC.

This chain links TRBV7-8 with TRBJ2-7, with 12 bases that match TRBD2. After removal of 5 bases from V and 7 bases from J, the junction contained 6 bases not matched to a gene. The CDR3 consists of 14 residues. Per germline, CDR1 SGHVS and CDR2 FQNEAQ. In DNA form, the CDR3 reads TGTGCCAGCAGCCCACCCCTAGCGGGAGGGGAGCAGTACTTC. Amino acids: CASSPPLAGGEQYF.

This clonotype was picked up a small number of times. V is TRBV6-2 or TRBV6-3 and J is TRBJ2-2, with D perhaps matching TRBD1 or TRBD2 (6 bases each). Germline V gives CDR1 MNHEY, CDR2 SVGEGT. V was pared by 9 bases and J by 6 bases, with 17 bases between. The CDR3 spans 14 residues. The CDR3 is CASQVPGEAGELFF. The CDR3 DNA follows: TGTGCCAGTCAGGTGCCAGGGGAGGCCGGGGAGCTGTTTTTT.

The V call is TRBV4-2, the J call TRBJ1-5; possible D gene TRBD1, 5 bases. There are 14 residues in the CDR3. Trimming took 4 bases from V and 5 from J, leaving 12 bases between them. Germline values: CDR1 LGHNA, CDR2 YNFKEQ. The CDR3 DNA is TGTGCCAGCAGCCTTACAGGAGCTGATCAGCCCCAGCATTTT. It yields the protein CASSLTGADQPQHF.

This clonotype was recorded a few times. V usage is TRBV7-9 and J usage is TRBJ1-5; no clear D. The CDR3 is 15 residues long. Germline lookup yields CDR1 SEHNR and CDR2 FQNEAQ (reference sequence). Trimming stripped 5 bases from V and 0 bases from J, with 11 bases between. In DNA, the CDR3 is TGTGCCAGCAGCCCAGGACGGACTAGCAATCAGCCCCAGCATTTT. Its translation is CASSPGRTSNQPQHF.

The chain carries TRBV7-9 and TRBJ1-2, with D possibly matching TRBD1 (6 bases). CDR1 is SEHNR, CDR2 FQNEAQ, per germline (reference sequence). This CDR3 region has 14 residues. Trimming left V 5 bases short and J 4 bases short, with 14 bases between. The CDR3 loop is CASSPPTGTYGYTF. CDR3 coding DNA: TGTGCCAGCAGCCCCCCTACAGGGACCTATGGCTACACCTTC.

This clonotype was found many times. The genes are TRBV5-1 and TRBJ2-5, with D hard to call. The V and J ends lost 2 bases and 4 bases respectively, with 9 bases between them. Germline V gives CDR1 SGHRS, CDR2 YFSETQ. The CDR3 loop spans 13 amino acids. Here the CDR3 reads CASSFQRGETQYF. The DNA of the CDR3 is TGCGCCAGCAGCTTCCAGAGAGGAGAGACCCAGTACTTC.

This chain links TRBV20-1 with TRBJ2-7; no reliable D call. CDR1 DFQATT and CDR2 SNEGSKA come from the germline V gene (reference sequence). The CDR3 is made up of 13 amino acids. With 2 bases removed from V and 1 base from J, the gap between germline ends came to 9 bases. CDR3 coding DNA: TGCAGTGCTAGAATTCAGGATTCCTACGAGCAGTACTTC. This gives the protein CSARIQDSYEQYF.

The V gene is TRBV20-1, the J gene TRBJ2-1, with 11 bases aligning to TRBD2. CDR1 is DFQATT and CDR2 is SNEGSKA in the germline V gene (reference sequence). The CDR3 spans 14 residues. The junction had 4 bases not matched to a gene; V was cut back by 3 bases and J by 6 bases. Here the CDR3 DNA reads TGCAGTGCTAGGGTCCTAGCGGGAGGCAATGAGCAGTTCTTC. Translated, it gives CSARVLAGGNEQFF.

This clonotype was counted a few times. The CDR3: CASSYHPSGANVLTF. The CDR3 DNA follows: TGTGCCAGCAGTTATCACCCCTCTGGGGCCAACGTCCTGACTTTC. V gene TRBV6-6 combines with J gene TRBJ2-6; no definite D call. This CDR3 is 15 amino acids long. Germline V gene data show CDR1 as MNHNY and CDR2 as SVGAGI (reference sequence). The ends were cut back, 3 bases at V and 0 bases at J, with 6 bases in the middle.

The chain recombines TRBV12-3 or TRBV12-4 with TRBJ1-1; possible D gene TRBD1, 6 bases. V gave up 4 bases and J gave up 0 bases, with 6 bases separating them. The CDR3 consists of 13 residues. DNA of the CDR3: TGTGCCAGCAGTTGGACAGTGAACACTGAAGCTTTCTTT. Its translation: CASSWTVNTEAFF.

This clonotype was seen a few times. The chain uses TRBV5-1 and TRBJ2-1, with 13 bases fitting TRBD2. CDR3 length: 14 amino acids. V shed 7 bases and J 10 bases; nucleotides not matched to a gene: 8. Germline assignment: CDR1 SGHRS and CDR2 YFSETQ. The CDR3 region has the DNA TGCGCCAGCGTGGGACTAGCGGGGATCAGGGAGCAGTTCTTC. Encoded protein: CASVGLAGIREQFF. The variable domain in full, with the rest retrieved from reference TRBV5-1 and TRBJ2-1, is KAGVTQTPRYLIKTRGQQVTLSCSPISGHRSVSWYQQTPGQGLQFLFEYFSETQRNKGNFPGRFSGRQFSNSRSEMNVSTLELGDSALYLCASVGLAGIREQFFGPGTRLTVL.

This clonotype was found a few times. The gene calls are TRBV12-3 or TRBV12-4 and TRBJ2-1; D call uncertain. V was clipped by 6 bases and J by 0 bases, with 12 bases between them. CDR3 length: 15 residues. The chain's CDR3 is CASRDLYSSYNEQFF. For the CDR3, the DNA is TGTGCCAGCAGGGATCTCTACAGCTCCTACAATGAGCAGTTCTTC.

The rearrangement links TRBV7-8 to TRBJ2-1; unclear D gene. This CDR3 is built from 11 residues. Germline V CDR1 and CDR2: SGHVS, FQNEAQ. V lost 5 bases and J 7 bases, leaving 6 bases between the germline ends. The CDR3 DNA reads as TGTGCCAGCAGCCCGGTAAATGAGCAGTTCTTC. This codes for CASSPVNEQFF.